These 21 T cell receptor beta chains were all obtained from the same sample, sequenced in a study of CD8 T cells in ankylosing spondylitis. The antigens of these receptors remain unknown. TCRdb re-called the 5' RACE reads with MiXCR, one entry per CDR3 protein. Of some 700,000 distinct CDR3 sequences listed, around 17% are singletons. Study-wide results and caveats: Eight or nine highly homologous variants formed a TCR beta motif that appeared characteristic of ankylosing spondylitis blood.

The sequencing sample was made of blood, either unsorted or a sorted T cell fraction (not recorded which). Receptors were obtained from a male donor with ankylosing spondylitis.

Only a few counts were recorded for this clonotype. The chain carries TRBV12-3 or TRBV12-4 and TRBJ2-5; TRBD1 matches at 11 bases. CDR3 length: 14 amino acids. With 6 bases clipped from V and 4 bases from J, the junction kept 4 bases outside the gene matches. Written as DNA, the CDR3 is TGTGCCAGCAGCGGGGGACAGGGGGGAGAGACCCAGTACTTC. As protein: CASSGGQGGETQYF.

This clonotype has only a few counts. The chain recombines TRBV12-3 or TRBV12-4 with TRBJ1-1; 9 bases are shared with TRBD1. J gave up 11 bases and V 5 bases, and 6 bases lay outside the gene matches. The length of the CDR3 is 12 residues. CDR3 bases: TGTGCCAGCAGTACAGGGGGCTCCGGGGCTTTCTTT. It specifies CASSTGGSGAFF.

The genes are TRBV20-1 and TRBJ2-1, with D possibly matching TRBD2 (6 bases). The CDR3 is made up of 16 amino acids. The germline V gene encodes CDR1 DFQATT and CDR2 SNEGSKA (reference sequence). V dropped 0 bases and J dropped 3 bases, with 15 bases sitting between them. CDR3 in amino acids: CSARDVSGAHYNEQFF. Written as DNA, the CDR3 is TGCAGTGCTAGAGACGTTAGCGGAGCCCACTACAATGAGCAGTTCTTC.

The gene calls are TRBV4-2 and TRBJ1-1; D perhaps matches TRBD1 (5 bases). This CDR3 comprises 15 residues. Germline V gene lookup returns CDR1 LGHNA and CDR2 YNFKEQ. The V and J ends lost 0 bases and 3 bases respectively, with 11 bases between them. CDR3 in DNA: TGTGCCAGCAGCCAAGACCAGGGTGTGGACACTGAAGCTTTCTTT. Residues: CASSQDQGVDTEAFF.

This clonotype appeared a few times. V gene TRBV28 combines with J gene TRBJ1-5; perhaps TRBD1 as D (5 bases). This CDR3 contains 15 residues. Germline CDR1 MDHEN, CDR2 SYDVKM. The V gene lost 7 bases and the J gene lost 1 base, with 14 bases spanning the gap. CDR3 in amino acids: CASTPAGQSNQPQHF. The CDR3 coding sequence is TGTGCCAGCACCCCCGCAGGGCAGAGCAATCAGCCCCAGCATTTT. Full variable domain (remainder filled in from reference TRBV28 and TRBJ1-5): DVKVTQSSRYLVKRTGEKVFLECVQDMDHENMFWYRQDPGLGLRLIYFSYDVKMKEKGDIPEGYSVSREKKERFSLILESASTNQTSMYLCASTPAGQSNQPQHFGDGTRLSIL.

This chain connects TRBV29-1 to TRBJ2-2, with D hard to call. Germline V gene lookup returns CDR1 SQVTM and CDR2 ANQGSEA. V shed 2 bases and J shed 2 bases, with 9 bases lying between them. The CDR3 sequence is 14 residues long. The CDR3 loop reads CSVERLLNTGELFF. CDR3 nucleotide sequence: TGCAGCGTTGAACGGTTGCTAAACACCGGGGAGCTGTTTTTT.

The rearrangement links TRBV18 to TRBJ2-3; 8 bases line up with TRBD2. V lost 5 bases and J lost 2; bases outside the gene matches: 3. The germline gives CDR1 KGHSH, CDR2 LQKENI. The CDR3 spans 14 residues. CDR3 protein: CASSTGGPTDTQYF. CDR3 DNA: TGTGCCAGCTCAACGGGGGGGCCCACAGATACGCAGTATTTT.

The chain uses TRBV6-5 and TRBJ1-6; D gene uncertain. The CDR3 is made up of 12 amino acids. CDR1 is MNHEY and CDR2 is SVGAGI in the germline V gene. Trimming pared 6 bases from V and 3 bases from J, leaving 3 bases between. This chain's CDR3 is CASRGYNSPLHF. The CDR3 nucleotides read TGTGCCAGCAGGGGCTATAATTCACCCCTCCACTTT.

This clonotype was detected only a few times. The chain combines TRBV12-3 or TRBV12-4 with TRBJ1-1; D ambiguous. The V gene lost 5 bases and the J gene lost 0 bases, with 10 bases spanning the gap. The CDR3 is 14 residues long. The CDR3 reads CASSMTVMNTEAFF. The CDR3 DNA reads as TGTGCCAGCAGTATGACGGTCATGAACACTGAAGCTTTCTTT.

The CDR3 DNA reads as TGTGCCTGGAAAACAGGGGTCTACGAGCAGTACTTC. Protein sequence: CAWKTGVYEQYF. The V gene is TRBV30, the J gene TRBJ2-7; 7 nucleotides align to TRBD1. From germline, CDR1 is GTSNPN and CDR2 SVGIG (reference sequence). The CDR3 is 12 residues long. J lost 3 bases, V lost 4 bases, and 3 bases had no gene match.

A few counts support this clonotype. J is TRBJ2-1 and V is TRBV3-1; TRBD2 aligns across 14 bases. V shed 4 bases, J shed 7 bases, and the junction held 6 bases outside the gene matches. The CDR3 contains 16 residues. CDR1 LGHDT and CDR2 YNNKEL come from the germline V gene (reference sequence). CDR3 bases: TGTGCCAGCAGCCCGGGACTAGCGGGAGTGCAGAATGAGCAGTTCTTC. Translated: CASSPGLAGVQNEQFF.

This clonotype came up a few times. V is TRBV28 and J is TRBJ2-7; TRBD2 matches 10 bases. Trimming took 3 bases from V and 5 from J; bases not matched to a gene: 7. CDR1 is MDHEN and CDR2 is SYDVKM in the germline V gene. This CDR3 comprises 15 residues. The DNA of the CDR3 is TGTGCCAGCAGTTTTCAACTAGCGGGAAAACACGAGCAGTACTTC. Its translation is CASSFQLAGKHEQYF.

The CDR3 nucleotides are TGCGCCAGCAGTCACTGGAGAGGACAGGGGGAGGTCGAGCAGTACTTC. It specifies CASSHWRGQGEVEQYF. The rearrangement joins TRBV5-1 to TRBJ2-7; 10 bases map to TRBD1. With V trimmed by 5 bases and J by 6 bases, 14 bases remained unmatched. The length of the CDR3 is 16 residues. Germline V lookup: CDR1 SGHRS, CDR2 YFSETQ.

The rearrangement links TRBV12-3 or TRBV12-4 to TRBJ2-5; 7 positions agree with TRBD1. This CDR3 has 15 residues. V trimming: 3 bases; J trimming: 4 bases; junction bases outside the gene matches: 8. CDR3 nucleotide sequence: TGTGCCAGCAGTTTGGTGACAGGGTTTGGAGAGACCCAGTACTTC. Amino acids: CASSLVTGFGETQYF.

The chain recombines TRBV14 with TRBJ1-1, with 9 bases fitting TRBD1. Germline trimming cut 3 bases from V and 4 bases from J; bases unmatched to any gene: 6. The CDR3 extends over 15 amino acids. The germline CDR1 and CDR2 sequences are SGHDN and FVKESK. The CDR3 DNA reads TGTGCCAGCAGCCAGAACAGGGGGCAGGGCACTGAAGCTTTCTTT. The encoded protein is CASSQNRGQGTEAFF.

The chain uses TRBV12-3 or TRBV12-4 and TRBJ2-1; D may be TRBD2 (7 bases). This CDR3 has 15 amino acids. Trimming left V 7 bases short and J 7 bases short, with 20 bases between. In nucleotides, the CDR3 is TGTGCCAGCATCCCGCAAGGGGAGGGGGTGAATGAGCAGTTCTTC. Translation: CASIPQGEGVNEQFF.

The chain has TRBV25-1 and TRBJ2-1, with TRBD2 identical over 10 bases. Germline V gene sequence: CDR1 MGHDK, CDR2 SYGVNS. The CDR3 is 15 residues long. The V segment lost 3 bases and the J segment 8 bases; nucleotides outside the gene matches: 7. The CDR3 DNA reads TGTGCCAGCAGTGACTTAGCGGGAGGCGGCTATGAGCAGTTCTTC. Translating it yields CASSDLAGGGYEQFF.

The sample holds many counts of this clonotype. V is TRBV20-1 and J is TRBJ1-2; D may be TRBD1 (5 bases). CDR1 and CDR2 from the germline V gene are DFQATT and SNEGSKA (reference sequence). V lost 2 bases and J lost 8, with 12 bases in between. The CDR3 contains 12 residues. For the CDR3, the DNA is TGCAGTGCTAGACAGTTCCGGGGCGGCTACACCTTC. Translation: CSARQFRGGYTF.

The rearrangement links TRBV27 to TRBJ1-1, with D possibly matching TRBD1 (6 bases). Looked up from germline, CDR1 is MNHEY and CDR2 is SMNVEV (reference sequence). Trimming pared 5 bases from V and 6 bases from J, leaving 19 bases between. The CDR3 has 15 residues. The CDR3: CASSPLWGGEAEAFF. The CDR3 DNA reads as TGTGCCAGCAGTCCATTGTGGGGGGGCGAGGCTGAAGCTTTCTTT.

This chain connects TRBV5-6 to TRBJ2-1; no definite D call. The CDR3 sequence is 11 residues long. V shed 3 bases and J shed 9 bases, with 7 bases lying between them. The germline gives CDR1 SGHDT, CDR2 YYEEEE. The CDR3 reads CASSSRVEQFF. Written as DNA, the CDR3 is TGTGCCAGCAGCTCCCGGGTTGAGCAGTTCTTC.

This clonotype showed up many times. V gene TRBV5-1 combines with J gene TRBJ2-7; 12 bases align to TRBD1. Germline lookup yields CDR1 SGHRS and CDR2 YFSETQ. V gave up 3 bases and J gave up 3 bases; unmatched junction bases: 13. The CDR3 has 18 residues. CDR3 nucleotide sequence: TGCGCCAGCAGCTCTGAGGGAGGGACAGGGGGCAACTACTACGAGCAGTACTTC. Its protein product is CASSSEGGTGGNYYEQYF.